This T cell receptor beta chain came from a study of CD8 T cells in ankylosing spondylitis. Deletions cut 0 bases from V and 5 bases from J, with 8 bases between. This CDR3 contains 15 residues. CDR1 is LGHNA, CDR2 YNFKEQ, per germline. MiXCR, run by TCRdb on the 5' RACE reads, gives a single entry per CDR3 protein. The top ten clones hold approximately 1% of a sample with about 480,000 distinct CDR3 sequences, roughly 18% of them seen once. Study-wide results and caveats: Earlier literature documents some of the motif variants in reactive arthritis synovial fluid and blood. Apparently characteristic of ankylosing spondylitis blood was a TCR beta motif (fewer than 10 highly homologous variants). Significantly higher representation of disease-linked clones was reported for matched ankylosing spondylitis synovial fluid.

On this clonotype: As yet, its antigen is unknown.

The V and J genes are TRBV4-2 and TRBJ1-6, with D perhaps matching TRBD1 (5 bases). The specimen was blood, either unsorted or a sorted T cell fraction (not recorded which). The sequence was collected from a male donor with ankylosing spondylitis. The CDR3 sequence: CASSQEAGNNSPLHF. The CDR3 nucleotides are TGTGCCAGCAGCCAAGAGGCAGGGAATAATTCACCCCTCCACTTT.